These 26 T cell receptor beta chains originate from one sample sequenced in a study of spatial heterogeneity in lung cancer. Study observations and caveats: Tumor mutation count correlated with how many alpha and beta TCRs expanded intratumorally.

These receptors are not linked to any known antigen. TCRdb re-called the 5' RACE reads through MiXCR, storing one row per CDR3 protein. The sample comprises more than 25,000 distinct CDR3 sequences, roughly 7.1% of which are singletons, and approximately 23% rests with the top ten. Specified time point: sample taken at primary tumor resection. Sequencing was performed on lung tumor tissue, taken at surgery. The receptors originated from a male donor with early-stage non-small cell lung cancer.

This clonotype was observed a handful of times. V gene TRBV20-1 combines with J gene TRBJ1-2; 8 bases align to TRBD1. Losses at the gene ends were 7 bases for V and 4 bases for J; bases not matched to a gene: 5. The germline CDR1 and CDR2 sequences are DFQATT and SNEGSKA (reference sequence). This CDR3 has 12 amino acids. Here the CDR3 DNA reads TGCAGTGGATCAACAGGGGGCTATGGCTACACCTTC. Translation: CSGSTGGYGYTF.

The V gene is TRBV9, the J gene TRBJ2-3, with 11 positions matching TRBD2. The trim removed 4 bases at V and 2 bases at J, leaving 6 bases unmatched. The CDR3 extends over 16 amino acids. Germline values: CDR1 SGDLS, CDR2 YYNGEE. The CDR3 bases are TGTGCCAGCAGCCCGGGACTAGCGGTTTACACAGATACGCAGTATTTT. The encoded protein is CASSPGLAVYTDTQYF.

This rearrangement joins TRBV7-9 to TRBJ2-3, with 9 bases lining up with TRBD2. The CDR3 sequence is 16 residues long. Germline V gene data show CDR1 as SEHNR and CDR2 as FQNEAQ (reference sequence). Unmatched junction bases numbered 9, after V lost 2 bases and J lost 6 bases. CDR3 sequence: CASSLSPSGVLDTQYF. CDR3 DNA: TGTGCCAGCAGCTTAAGTCCTAGCGGGGTTCTGGATACGCAGTATTTT.

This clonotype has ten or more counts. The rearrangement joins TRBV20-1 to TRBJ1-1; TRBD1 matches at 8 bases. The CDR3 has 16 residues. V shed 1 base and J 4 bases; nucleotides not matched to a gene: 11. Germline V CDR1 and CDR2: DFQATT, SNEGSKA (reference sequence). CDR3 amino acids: CSARGTGRKVSTEAFF. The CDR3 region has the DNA TGCAGTGCTAGAGGGACAGGGAGGAAAGTGTCCACTGAAGCTTTCTTT.

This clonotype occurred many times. CDR3 sequence: CASSYSGRVPYNEQFF. Written as DNA, the CDR3 is TGTGCCAGCAGTTACTCGGGGAGGGTTCCCTACAATGAGCAGTTCTTC. The V call is TRBV6-5, the J call TRBJ2-1, with 7 bases matching TRBD2. From germline, CDR1 is MNHEY and CDR2 SVGAGI. The V segment lost 0 bases and the J segment 2 bases; nucleotides outside the gene matches: 4. This CDR3 has 16 residues.

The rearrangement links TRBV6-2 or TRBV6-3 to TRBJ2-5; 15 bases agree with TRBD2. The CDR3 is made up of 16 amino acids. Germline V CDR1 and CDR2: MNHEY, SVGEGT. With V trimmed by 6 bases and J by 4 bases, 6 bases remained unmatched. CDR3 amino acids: CASRPGLAGGIETQYF. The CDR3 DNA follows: TGTGCCAGCAGACCGGGACTAGCGGGGGGAATAGAGACCCAGTACTTC.

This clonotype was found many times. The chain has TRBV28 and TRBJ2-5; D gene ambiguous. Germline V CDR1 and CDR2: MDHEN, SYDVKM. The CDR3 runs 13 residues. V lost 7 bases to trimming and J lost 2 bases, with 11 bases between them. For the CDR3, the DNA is TGTGCCAGCAAAGAGACGGCACAAGAGACCCAGTACTTC. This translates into CASKETAQETQYF.

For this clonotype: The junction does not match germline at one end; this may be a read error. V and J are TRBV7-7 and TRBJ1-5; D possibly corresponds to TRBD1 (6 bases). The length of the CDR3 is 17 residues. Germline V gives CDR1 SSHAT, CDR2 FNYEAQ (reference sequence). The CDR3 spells CASSSTRAQGQDQPQHF. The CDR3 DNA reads TGTGCTAGCAGCTCTACACGTGCACAGGGACAAGATCAGCCCCAGCATTTT.

CDR3 sequence (DNA): TGCAGCGTTGATAGGGAGAGGGCCCCAACTAATGAAAAACTGTTTTTT. Amino acid sequence: CSVDRERAPTNEKLFF. The J gene is TRBJ1-4, the V gene TRBV29-1, with unresolved D. V was shortened by 3 bases and J by 0 bases, with 14 bases between the two germline ends. Germline V gene lookup returns CDR1 SQVTM and CDR2 ANQGSEA. The CDR3 runs 16 residues.

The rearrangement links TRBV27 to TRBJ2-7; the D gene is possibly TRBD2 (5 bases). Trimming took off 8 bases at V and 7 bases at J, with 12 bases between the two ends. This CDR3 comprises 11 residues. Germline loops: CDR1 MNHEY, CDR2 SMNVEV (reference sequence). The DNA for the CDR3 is TGTGCCAGCGGCGGTTCGGGGGAGCAGTACTTC. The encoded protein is CASGGSGEQYF.

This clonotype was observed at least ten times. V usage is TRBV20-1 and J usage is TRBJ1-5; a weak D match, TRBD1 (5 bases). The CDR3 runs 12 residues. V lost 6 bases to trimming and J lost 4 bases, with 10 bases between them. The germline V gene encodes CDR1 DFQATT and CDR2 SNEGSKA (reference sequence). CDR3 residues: CSARGGNQPQHF. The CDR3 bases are TGCAGTGCCCGTGGGGGGAATCAGCCCCAGCATTTT.

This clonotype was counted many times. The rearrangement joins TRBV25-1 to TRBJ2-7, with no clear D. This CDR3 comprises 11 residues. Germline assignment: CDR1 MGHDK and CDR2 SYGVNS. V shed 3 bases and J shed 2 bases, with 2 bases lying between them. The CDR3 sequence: CASSDPYEQYF. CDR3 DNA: TGTGCCAGCAGTGACCCCTACGAGCAGTACTTC.

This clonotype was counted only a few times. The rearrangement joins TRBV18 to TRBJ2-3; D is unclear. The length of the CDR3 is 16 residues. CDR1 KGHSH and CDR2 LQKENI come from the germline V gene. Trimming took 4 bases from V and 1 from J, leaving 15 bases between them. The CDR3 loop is CASSLQSDTRTDTQYF. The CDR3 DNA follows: TGTGCCAGCTCACTTCAAAGTGACACCCGCACAGATACGCAGTATTTT.

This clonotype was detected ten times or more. Here the CDR3 reads CASSQEGAGRYGYTF. CDR3 sequence (DNA): TGCGCCAGCAGCCAAGAAGGGGCAGGGAGGTATGGCTACACCTTC. This sequence joins TRBV4-3 and TRBJ1-2, with a possible D match to TRBD1 (5 bases). CDR3 length: 15 amino acids. Germline V gene lookup returns CDR1 LGHNA and CDR2 YSLEER. The germline V and J ends were trimmed by 0 bases and 5 bases, with 13 bases remaining between them.

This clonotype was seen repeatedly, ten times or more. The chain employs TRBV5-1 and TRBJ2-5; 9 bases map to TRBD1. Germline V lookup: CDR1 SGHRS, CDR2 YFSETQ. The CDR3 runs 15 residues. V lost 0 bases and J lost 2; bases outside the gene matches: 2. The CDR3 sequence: CASSLAGTGQETQYF. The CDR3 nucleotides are TGCGCCAGCAGCTTGGCGGGGACAGGGCAAGAGACCCAGTACTTC.

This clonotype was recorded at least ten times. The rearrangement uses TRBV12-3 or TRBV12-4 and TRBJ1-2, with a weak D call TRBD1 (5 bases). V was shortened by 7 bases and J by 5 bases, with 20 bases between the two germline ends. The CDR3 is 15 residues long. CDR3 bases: TGTGCCAGCACCCCTTTGGGGCCAGGGAAATATGGCTACACCTTC. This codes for CASTPLGPGKYGYTF.

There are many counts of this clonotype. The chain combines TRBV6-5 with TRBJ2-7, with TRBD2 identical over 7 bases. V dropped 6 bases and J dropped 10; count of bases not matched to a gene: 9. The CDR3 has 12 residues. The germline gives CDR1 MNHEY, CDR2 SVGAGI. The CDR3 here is CASSFRGGGQYF. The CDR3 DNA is TGTGCCAGCAGCTTTCGCGGCGGGGGTCAGTACTTC.

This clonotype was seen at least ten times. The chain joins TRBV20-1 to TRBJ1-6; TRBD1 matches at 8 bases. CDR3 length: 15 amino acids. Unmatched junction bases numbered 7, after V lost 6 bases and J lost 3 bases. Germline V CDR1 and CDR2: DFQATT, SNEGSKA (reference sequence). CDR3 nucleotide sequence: TGCAGTGCCAATGACAGGGGATTCTATAATTCACCCCTCCACTTT. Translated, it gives CSANDRGFYNSPLHF.

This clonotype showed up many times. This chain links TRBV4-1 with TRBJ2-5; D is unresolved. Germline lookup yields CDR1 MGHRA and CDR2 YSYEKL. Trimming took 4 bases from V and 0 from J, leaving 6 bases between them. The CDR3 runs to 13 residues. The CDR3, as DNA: TGCGCCAGCAGCCTTGGTGACCAAGAGACCCAGTACTTC. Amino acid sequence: CASSLGDQETQYF.

The DNA of the CDR3 is TGTGCCAGCAGCCAAATGGTCAGTGCGCCGGGTGGCTACACCTTC. Residues: CASSQMVSAPGGYTF. This chain uses TRBV14 with TRBJ1-2; D remains unclear. V gave up 2 bases and J gave up 7 bases, with 17 bases separating them. Looked up from germline, CDR1 is SGHDN and CDR2 is FVKESK. There are 15 residues in the CDR3. Variable domain in full (rest from reference TRBV14 and TRBJ1-2): EAGVTQFPSHSVIEKGQTVTLRCDPISGHDNLYWYRRVMGKEIKFLLHFVKESKQDESGMPNNRFLAERTGGTYSTLKVQPAELEDSGVYFCASSQMVSAPGGYTFGSGTRLTVV.

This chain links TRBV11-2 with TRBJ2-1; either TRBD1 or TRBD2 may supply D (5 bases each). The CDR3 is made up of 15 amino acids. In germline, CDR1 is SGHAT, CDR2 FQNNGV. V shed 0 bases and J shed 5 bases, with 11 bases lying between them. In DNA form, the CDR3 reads TGTGCCAGCAGCTTAGAGAGGGGTCCTGACAATGAGCAGTTCTTC. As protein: CASSLERGPDNEQFF. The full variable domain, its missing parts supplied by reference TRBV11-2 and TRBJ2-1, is EAGVAQSPRYKIIEKRQSVAFWCNPISGHATLYWYQQILGQGPKLLIQFQNNGVVDDSQLPKDRFSAERLKGVDSTLKIQPAKLEDSAVYLCASSLERGPDNEQFFGPGTRLTVL.

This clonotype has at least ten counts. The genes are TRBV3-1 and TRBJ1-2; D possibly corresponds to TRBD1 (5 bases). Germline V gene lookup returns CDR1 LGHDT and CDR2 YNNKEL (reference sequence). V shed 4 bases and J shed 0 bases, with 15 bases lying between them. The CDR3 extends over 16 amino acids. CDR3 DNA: TGTGCCAGCAGCCGGGGCGGCAGGGCCGCTAACTATGGCTACACCTTC. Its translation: CASSRGGRAANYGYTF.

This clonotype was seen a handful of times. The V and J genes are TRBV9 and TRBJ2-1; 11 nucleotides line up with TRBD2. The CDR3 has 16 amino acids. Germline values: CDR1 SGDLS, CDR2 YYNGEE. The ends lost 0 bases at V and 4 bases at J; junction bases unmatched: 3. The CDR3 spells CASSVELAGDYNEQFF. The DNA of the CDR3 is TGTGCCAGCAGCGTAGAACTAGCGGGGGATTACAATGAGCAGTTCTTC.

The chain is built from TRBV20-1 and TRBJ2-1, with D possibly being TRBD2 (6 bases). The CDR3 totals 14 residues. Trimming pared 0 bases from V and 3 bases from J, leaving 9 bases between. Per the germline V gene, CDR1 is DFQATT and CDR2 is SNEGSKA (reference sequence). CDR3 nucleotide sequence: TGCAGTGCTAGAGATAGGCGGGGCTACAATGAGCAGTTCTTC. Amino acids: CSARDRRGYNEQFF.

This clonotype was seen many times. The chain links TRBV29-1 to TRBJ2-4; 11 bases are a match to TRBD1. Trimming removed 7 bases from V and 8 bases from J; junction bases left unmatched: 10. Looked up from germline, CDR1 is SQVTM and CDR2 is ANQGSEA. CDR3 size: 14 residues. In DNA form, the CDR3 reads TGCAGCGCTCTAACCGGGGACAGGGGGGACATTCAGTACTTC. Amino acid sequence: CSALTGDRGDIQYF.

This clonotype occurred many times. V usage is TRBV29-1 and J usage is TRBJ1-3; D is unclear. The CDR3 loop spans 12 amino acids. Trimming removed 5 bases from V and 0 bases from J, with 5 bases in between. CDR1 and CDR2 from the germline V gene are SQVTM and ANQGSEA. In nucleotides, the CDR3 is TGCAGCGTTTCTTTCTCTGGAAACACCATATATTTT. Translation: CSVSFSGNTIYF.